What follows are 2 T cell receptor beta chains derived from one specimen sequenced in a study of monozygotic twins with inflammatory bowel disease (dated by TCRdb to the late 2010s). Libraries were made using 5' RACE. The listed sequencing device is Illumina HiSeq 2500. Reads reprocessed by TCRdb are summarized as one entry per CDR3 protein sequence, and DNA is absent. The table held for this sample gives over 150,000 distinct CDR3 sequences. The ten biggest clones cover approximately 3% of the sample. Sequenced: blood. These receptor sequences come from a human donor with ulcerative colitis or Crohn's disease, or a healthy co-twin of an affected twin (not recorded which).

The genes are TRBV6-1 and TRBJ2-3; the TCRdb call, TRBD1, lacks DNA for checking. This CDR3 region has 13 residues. Germline V gene data show CDR1 as MNHNS and CDR2 as SASEGT. CDR3: CASSVDRGDTQYF.

V gene TRBV7-9 combines with J gene TRBJ1-2. This CDR3 is 12 amino acids long. Germline V gene data show CDR1 as SEHNR and CDR2 as FQNEAQ (reference sequence). CDR3 residues: CASSLGESGYTF.